What follows are 19 T cell receptor beta chains derived from one specimen sequenced in a study of monozygotic twins with inflammatory bowel disease. Using the 5' RACE reads, TCRdb records one entry per CDR3 protein without DNA. In all, the sample yields hundreds of thousands of distinct CDR3 sequences. The specimen sequenced was blood. The receptors were sampled from a human donor with ulcerative colitis or Crohn's disease, or a healthy co-twin of an affected twin (not recorded which).

The rearrangement uses TRBV20-1 and TRBJ2-7. Germline CDR1 is DFQATT and CDR2 is SNEGSKA (reference sequence). This CDR3 is built from 16 residues. CDR3 in amino acids: CSATEAAGTAASEQYF.

The chain uses TRBV15 and TRBJ2-2; there is no DNA to check the TCRdb D call of TRBD1. The CDR3 runs 16 residues. CDR1 LNHNV and CDR2 YYDKDF come from the germline V gene (reference sequence). The CDR3 loop reads CATSRRTGANTGELFF.

The V gene is TRBV2, the J gene TRBJ2-5; TCRdb's D gene call, TRBD2, goes unchecked for lack of DNA. The CDR3 sequence is 17 residues long. The V gene's germline CDR1 is SNHLY and CDR2 FYNNEI. CDR3: CASSGGTSGRWIETQYF.

The V and J genes are TRBV10-3 and TRBJ2-3; the D call of TRBD1 rests on TCRdb alone, since no DNA is present to check it. Germline CDR1 reads ENHRY; CDR2 reads SYGVKD. The CDR3 spans 14 residues. CDR3 sequence reads: CAITSVPRTDTQYF.

The chain couples TRBV30 to TRBJ2-1; the TCRdb D gene call, TRBD2, has no DNA to confirm it. The length of the CDR3 is 15 residues. Germline CDR1 is GTSNPN and CDR2 is SVGIG (reference sequence). CDR3 in amino acids: CAWSWLAGGRDEQFF.

J is TRBJ2-7 and V is TRBV11-2. The CDR3 covers 14 residues. Germline values: CDR1 SGHAT, CDR2 FQNNGV. The CDR3: CASSLERVTYEQYF. Based on the CDR3 plus reference TRBV11-2 and TRBJ2-7, the full variable domain is EAGVAQSPRYKIIEKRQSVAFWCNPISGHATLYWYQQILGQGPKLLIQFQNNGVVDDSQLPKDRFSAERLKGVDSTLKIQPAKLEDSAVYLCASSLERVTYEQYFGPGTRLTVT.

The rearrangement uses TRBV7-9 and TRBJ1-4. CDR1 is SEHNR, CDR2 FQNEAQ, per germline (reference sequence). CDR3 length: 17 residues. Here the CDR3 reads CASSTSLTPFANEKLFF.

The chain uses TRBV19 and TRBJ2-1; TCRdb proposes TRBD2, but this gene call is untestable without DNA. The CDR3 contains 14 residues. The germline V gene has CDR1 LNHDA and CDR2 SQIVND (reference sequence). The CDR3 is CASTELAWGNEQFF.

V usage is TRBV5-6 and J usage is TRBJ1-5; there is no DNA to check the TCRdb D call of TRBD1. The CDR3 has 14 residues. The germline V gene has CDR1 SGHDT and CDR2 YYEEEE. CDR3 sequence reads: CASSFRGANQPQHF.

V is TRBV2 and J is TRBJ2-1; TCRdb names TRBD1, which stays unverified in the absence of DNA. Germline-derived CDR1 and CDR2 are SNHLY and FYNNEI. The CDR3 runs to 14 residues. CDR3: CASRGTAGYNEQFF.

The chain has TRBV11-2 and TRBJ1-1; TCRdb selects TRBD1, and the lack of DNA leaves this call unchecked. The CDR3 runs 12 residues. In germline, CDR1 is SGHAT, CDR2 FQNNGV. The CDR3 is CASSLKGDEAFF.

This chain connects TRBV20-1 to TRBJ2-3; TCRdb's D call, TRBD1, is unchecked because there is no DNA. There are 11 residues in the CDR3. Germline loops: CDR1 DFQATT, CDR2 SNEGSKA (reference sequence). The CDR3 loop reads CSAPRGGTQYF.

The CDR3 here is CASLGRDGYTF. This chain joins TRBV5-1 and TRBJ1-2. The length of the CDR3 is 11 residues. Germline V CDR1 and CDR2: SGHRS, YFSETQ.

The chain links TRBV30 to TRBJ2-1; TCRdb outputs TRBD1, but without DNA this stays unchecked. Germline CDR1 GTSNPN, CDR2 SVGIG (reference sequence). The CDR3 is 14 residues long. CDR3 sequence reads: CAWGSGKLYNEQFF.

The chain uses TRBV18 and TRBJ2-1; TCRdb's D gene call, TRBD2, goes unchecked for lack of DNA. Germline CDR1 KGHSH, CDR2 LQKENI. There are 17 residues in the CDR3. CDR3 amino acids: CASSPVSRESSYNEQFF.

The chain recombines TRBV29-1 with TRBJ1-2. This CDR3 is built from 11 residues. The germline CDR1 and CDR2 sequences are SQVTM and ANQGSEA. The CDR3: CSASGLDGYTF.

The chain recombines TRBV10-3 with TRBJ2-7; TCRdb lists TRBD1, though no DNA is available to test this call. The length of the CDR3 is 14 residues. Germline CDR1 ENHRY, CDR2 SYGVKD. This CDR3 is CATMEGTGTYEQYF.

This chain joins TRBV7-9 and TRBJ1-3; without DNA, the TCRdb call of TRBD1 cannot be checked. This CDR3 has 17 residues. The germline V gene encodes CDR1 SEHNR and CDR2 FQNEAQ (reference sequence). Here the CDR3 reads CASSMPGQGASGNTIYF.

The chain couples TRBV5-4 to TRBJ2-2; the D call of TRBD2 rests on TCRdb alone, since no DNA is present to check it. Germline values: CDR1 SGHNT, CDR2 YYREEE (reference sequence). This CDR3 has 17 amino acids. This CDR3 is CASANVLAGSFTGELFF.